A selection of T cell receptor beta chains follows, all from one sample in a study of T cell responses to AZD1222 COVID-19 vaccine. Sequenced by immunoSEQ multiplex PCR; TCRdb stores in-frame clones only, minus some. The sample consists of almost 80,000 clones, roughly 87% of them appearing once. The sample consisted of peripheral blood, taken on day 0 of AZD1222 vaccination. The source of these receptors is an adult in good health. The CDR3 runs from the conserved cysteine through the conserved F or W. A D gene is named only where the DNA matches it firmly. Clone size is shown for a subset of rows, as once, few, many or a class of expanded clone.

abundance	v_gene	d_gene	j_gene	len	CDR3aa	CDR3nt
NA	TRBV5-1	NA	TRBJ1-4	13	CASSSDVAEKLFF	TGCGCCAGCAGCTCGGACGTGGCTGAAAAACTGTTTTTT
NA	TRBV19	NA	TRBJ1-5	15	CASRLGQYSNQPQHF	TGTGCCAGTAGGCTAGGACAGTATAGCAATCAGCCCCAGCATTTT
NA	TRBV28	NA	TRBJ1-5	15	CASSYRTESNQPQHF	TGTGCCAGCAGTTATCGGACAGAAAGCAATCAGCCCCAGCATTTT
NA	TRBV10-3	TRBD1	TRBJ2-7	12	CAVYRGSYEQYF	TGTGCCGTCTACAGGGGATCCTACGAGCAGTACTTC
NA	TRBV6-5	NA	TRBJ2-7	13	CASRGAEEYEQYF	TGTGCCAGCAGGGGGGCGGAGGAGTACGAGCAGTACTTC
NA	TRBV12-3/TRBV12-4	NA	TRBJ1-2	12	CASIGPGGGYTF	TGTGCCAGCATCGGCCCCGGAGGGGGCTACACCTTC
NA	TRBV19	NA	TRBJ1-5	14	CASKQTSSNQPQHF	TGTGCCAGTAAACAGACCAGTAGCAATCAGCCCCAGCATTTT
NA	TRBV5-1	TRBD1	TRBJ2-5	16	CASSLTGTGGSKTQYF	TGCGCCAGCAGCTTGACAGGGACAGGGGGCTCGAAGACCCAGTACTTC
NA	TRBV7-3	NA	TRBJ1-2	16	CASSPPSGVPNYGYTF	TGTGCCAGCAGCCCCCCCTCAGGGGTTCCTAACTATGGCTACACCTTC
once	TRBV19	NA	TRBJ1-3	13	CASTITTGNTIYF	TGTGCCAGTACAATAACTACTGGAAACACCATATATTTT
NA	TRBV9	NA	TRBJ1-6	13	CASSVGSNSPLHF	TGTGCCAGCAGCGTAGGTTCGAATTCACCCCTCCACTTT
NA	TRBV11-2	NA	TRBJ2-2	16	CASSPRLGGATGELFF	TGTGCCAGCAGCCCCCGATTAGGGGGGGCAACCGGGGAGCTGTTTTTT
NA	TRBV10-3	NA	TRBJ1-6	14	CAISEGVYNSPLHF	TGTGCCATCAGTGAAGGGGTATATAATTCACCCCTCCACTTT
NA	TRBV9	TRBD2	TRBJ2-3	16	CASSTSLAGGTDTQYF	TGTGCCAGCAGCACCAGCCTAGCGGGTGGCACAGATACGCAGTATTTT
NA	TRBV7-8	NA	TRBJ2-1	11	CAAGLYNEQFF	TGTGCGGCGGGCCTCTACAATGAGCAGTTCTTC
NA	TRBV29-1	NA	TRBJ1-2	14	CSVEKGGANYGYTF	TGCAGCGTTGAAAAAGGCGGGGCTAACTATGGCTACACCTTC
NA	TRBV13	TRBD2	TRBJ2-1	13	CASSTGTSGEQFF	TGTGCCAGCAGTACTGGGACTAGTGGGGAGCAGTTCTTC
NA	TRBV5-1	TRBD2	TRBJ2-3	17	CASSLASFGGLADTQYF	TGCGCCAGCAGCTTGGCCAGCTTCGGGGGGTTGGCAGATACGCAGTATTTT
few	TRBV2	NA	TRBJ1-5	13	CASRDSPNQPQHF	TGTGCCAGCAGGGACTCCCCGAATCAGCCCCAGCATTTT
NA	TRBV18	NA	TRBJ1-4	14	CASSTGTVEEKLFF	TGTGCCAGCTCAACCGGGACCGTTGAGGAAAAACTGTTTTTT
NA	TRBV7-2	TRBD1	TRBJ1-4	15	CASSLNTGGSEKLFF	TGTGCCAGCAGCTTAAATACAGGGGGCAGTGAAAAACTGTTTTTT
NA	TRBV4-3	TRBD1	TRBJ2-2	16	CASSQAPGTGVGELFF	TGCGCCAGCAGCCAAGCCCCCGGGACAGGGGTAGGGGAGCTGTTTTTT
NA	TRBV3-1/TRBV3-2	NA	TRBJ1-4	12	CASSHRDEKLFF	TGTGCCAGCAGCCATCGGGATGAAAAACTGTTTTTT
few	TRBV4-3	NA	TRBJ2-7	15	CASSQDMGGAREQYF	TGCGCCAGCAGCCAAGATATGGGGGGCGCGAGGGAGCAGTACTTC
NA	TRBV27	NA	TRBJ2-7	15	CASSPRGSQEGEQYF	TGTGCCAGCAGTCCCCGGGGCAGCCAAGAGGGAGAGCAGTACTTC
NA	TRBV7-7	NA	TRBJ2-5	16	CASSPGVARAKGTQYF	TGTGCCAGCAGCCCGGGGGTAGCTAGGGCGAAGGGGACCCAGTACTTC
NA	TRBV10-3	NA	TRBJ1-4	14	CAISESATNEKLFF	TGTGCCATCAGTGAGTCAGCAACTAATGAAAAACTGTTTTTT
NA	TRBV11-3	TRBD1	TRBJ1-1	17	CASSHSTGNFMNTEAFF	TGTGCCAGCAGCCACTCGACAGGGAATTTTATGAACACTGAAGCTTTCTTT
NA	TRBV5-1	NA	TRBJ1-1	14	CASSTGAVNTEAFF	TGCGCCAGCAGCACTGGGGCAGTGAACACTGAAGCTTTCTTT
NA	TRBV11-3	NA	TRBJ2-1	12	CASSLGLGEQFF	TGTGCCAGCAGCTTGGGACTGGGTGAGCAGTTCTTC